Included here is one T cell receptor beta chain sequence, with context. The data derive from a study of CD8 T cells in Susac syndrome. From blood CD8+ and CD4+ T cells, the TCR beta chain was sequenced. The multiple sclerosis controls were treatment-naive patients affected by stable or active relapsing-remitting disease. Negative isolation was applied to CD8+ and CD4+ T cells, and FACS enrichment was applied to TEMRA cells. When the RNA was reverse transcribed, random hexamers were used with an input of roughly 0.45 to 1 ug. An immunoSEQ multiplex PCR generated amplified TCR beta CDR3 products spanning 54 Vbeta and 13 Jbeta. TCRdb analysed the immunoSEQ multiplex PCR reads with MiXCR anew, one entry per CDR3 protein. The sample records almost 450,000 distinct CDR3 sequences, around 85% being singletons. The V end was cut by 1 base, the J end by 2 bases, with 12 bases between. There are 15 residues in the CDR3. Germline V lookup: CDR1 LNHNV, CDR2 YYDKDF (reference sequence).

Material: CD8+ T cells from PBMCs. The rearrangement uses TRBV15 and TRBJ2-7, with TRBD1 as a possible D gene (5 bases). The sequence derives from a human donor with multiple sclerosis. The CDR3 nucleotides are TGTGCCACCAGCAGAGGCCGGCAGGGTCCCTACGAGCAGTACTTC. It is translated as CATSRGRQGPYEQYF.